These 9 T cell receptor beta chains were sequenced from one sample in a study of T cell repertoires in cytomegalovirus infection. MiXCR, run by TCRdb on the reads, gives a single entry per CDR3 protein. Of about 300,000 distinct CDR3 sequences in the sample, around 9.1% were seen once. The sequenced sample consisted of PBMCs. The origin of the receptors is a human donor in good health (CMV status not recorded). Some clones in this sample may be carry-over from other donors' samples.

This clonotype was detected ten times or more. This rearrangement joins TRBV6-5 to TRBJ1-2, with TRBD1 identical over 7 bases. Trimming removed 6 bases from V and 3 bases from J; junction bases left unmatched: 7. The CDR3 is 14 residues long. Per germline, CDR1 MNHEY and CDR2 SVGAGI. The CDR3 DNA reads TGTGCCAGCAGCTACAGGGGTTCCGACTATGGCTACACCTTC. As protein: CASSYRGSDYGYTF.

There are many counts of this clonotype. The chain links TRBV14 to TRBJ2-3, with TRBD2 identical over 7 bases. The CDR3 runs to 15 residues. Germline CDR1 SGHDN, CDR2 FVKESK. V was clipped by 1 base and J by 11 bases; unmatched bases: 12. CDR3 residues: CASSQGAGLGMRQYF. Here the CDR3 DNA reads TGTGCCAGCAGCCAAGGCGCAGGACTAGGAATGCGGCAGTATTTT.

The chain employs TRBV13 and TRBJ2-2; D remains ambiguous. The CDR3 runs to 14 residues. V lost 6 bases and J 0 bases, leaving 8 bases between the germline ends. Germline V gene sequence: CDR1 PRHDT, CDR2 FYEKMQ (reference sequence). CDR3: CASRDSPNTGELFF. CDR3 sequence (DNA): TGTGCCAGCAGGGATTCGCCGAACACCGGGGAGCTGTTTTTT.

This clonotype has ten or more counts. The chain employs TRBV20-1 and TRBJ1-1, with D possibly being TRBD1 (5 bases). The CDR3 covers 14 residues. Germline V gene lookup returns CDR1 DFQATT and CDR2 SNEGSKA (reference sequence). V was shortened by 3 bases and J by 1 base, with 12 bases between the two germline ends. The CDR3, as DNA: TGCAGTGCTAGGGAGGGTACAGGGAACACTGAAGCTTTCTTT. Amino acids: CSAREGTGNTEAFF.

This clonotype was detected ten times or more. This sequence joins TRBV7-2 and TRBJ2-5; tentatively, D is TRBD1 or TRBD2 (6 bases each). The CDR3 has 15 residues. V lost 4 bases to trimming and J lost 5 bases, with 17 bases between them. Per germline, CDR1 SGHTA and CDR2 FQGNSA. In DNA, the CDR3 is TGTGCCAGCAGCTCTGGGGGGCAGGGTGGGGAGACCCAGTACTTC. Amino acids: CASSSGGQGGETQYF.

This clonotype came up many times. This chain uses TRBV6-6 with TRBJ1-5, with TRBD1 matching 7 bases. V lost 6 bases and J lost 6; bases outside the gene matches: 8. Per the germline V gene, CDR1 is MNHNY and CDR2 is SVGAGI (reference sequence). The CDR3 is made up of 14 amino acids. The CDR3 DNA is TGTGCCAGCAGGTCCGGGACAGTTGGTCAGCCCCAGCATTTT. Translating gives CASRSGTVGQPQHF.

This clonotype was recorded at least ten times. This sequence joins TRBV7-2 and TRBJ2-1, with a weak D call TRBD1 (6 bases). Trimming cost V 6 bases and J 5 bases, with 14 bases left between them. The CDR3 spans 14 residues. Germline assignment: CDR1 SGHTA and CDR2 FQGNSA. CDR3 DNA: TGTGCCAGCAGTTTTTGGAGACAGGACAATGAGCAGTTCTTC. Translation: CASSFWRQDNEQFF.

The sample holds many counts of this clonotype. The chain links TRBV5-5 to TRBJ1-5; D might be TRBD1 (6 bases). CDR3 length: 14 residues. Germline V gene lookup returns CDR1 SGHKS and CDR2 YYEKEE (reference sequence). V lost 4 bases and J 7 bases, leaving 15 bases between the germline ends. The CDR3 DNA follows: TGTGCCAGCAGCCCGGGACACGGGGCGCAGCCCCAGCATTTT. It yields the protein CASSPGHGAQPQHF.

This clonotype appeared a few times. This chain links TRBV28 with TRBJ1-2; D gene ambiguous. V lost 3 bases and J lost 5, with 7 bases in between. Germline V gene sequence: CDR1 MDHEN, CDR2 SYDVKM. This CDR3 comprises 12 residues. The DNA of the CDR3 is TGTGCCAGCAGTTTGACTGTTTATGGCTACACCTTC. Encoded protein: CASSLTVYGYTF.